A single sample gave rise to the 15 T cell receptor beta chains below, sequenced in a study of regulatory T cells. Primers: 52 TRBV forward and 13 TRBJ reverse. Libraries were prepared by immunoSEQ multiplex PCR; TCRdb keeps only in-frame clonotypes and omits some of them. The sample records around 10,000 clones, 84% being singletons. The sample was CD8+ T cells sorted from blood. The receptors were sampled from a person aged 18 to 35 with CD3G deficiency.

This CDR3 is CASSLTGSYEQYF. The CDR3 DNA sequence: TGTGCCAGCAGTTTAACGGGGTCCTACGAGCAGTACTTC. The chain carries TRBV28 and TRBJ2-7; D perhaps matches TRBD2 (5 bases). CDR1 MDHEN and CDR2 SYDVKM come from the germline V gene. This CDR3 is built from 13 residues. V was clipped by 2 bases and J by 1 base, with 6 bases between them.

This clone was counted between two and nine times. The CDR3 sequence is CASGDTNGYTF. DNA for the CDR3: TGTGCCAGCGGGGACACTAATGGCTACACCTTC. The chain combines TRBV6-1 with TRBJ1-2, with a tentative D call TRBD1 (6 bases). Germline CDR1 is MNHNS and CDR2 is SASEGT. CDR3 length: 11 residues. V lost 8 bases and J lost 6, with 10 bases in between.

The CDR3 nucleotides read TGTGCCAGCAGTGTCGACAGGGTAGACCTTAACTATGGCTACACCTTC. Residues: CASSVDRVDLNYGYTF. The gene calls are TRBV6-1 and TRBJ1-2; 7 bases fit TRBD1. V shed 4 bases and J 1 base; nucleotides not matched to a gene: 9. Germline V lookup: CDR1 MNHNS, CDR2 SASEGT. The CDR3 is 16 amino acids.

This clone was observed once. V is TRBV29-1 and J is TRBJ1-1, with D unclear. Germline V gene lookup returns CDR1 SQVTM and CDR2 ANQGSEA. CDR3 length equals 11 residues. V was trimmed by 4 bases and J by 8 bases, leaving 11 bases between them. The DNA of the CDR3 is TGCAGCGTTGTACGAACGGGGGAAGCTTTCTTT. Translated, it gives CSVVRTGEAFF.

CDR3 in amino acids: CASSGTSGNTDTQYF. As DNA, the CDR3 is TGTGCCAGCAGTGGGACTAGCGGGAACACAGATACGCAGTATTTT. The rearrangement uses TRBV28 and TRBJ2-3; 13 positions match TRBD2. J lost 2 bases, V lost 5 bases, and 1 base had no gene match. This CDR3 contains 15 residues. Per germline, CDR1 MDHEN and CDR2 SYDVKM.

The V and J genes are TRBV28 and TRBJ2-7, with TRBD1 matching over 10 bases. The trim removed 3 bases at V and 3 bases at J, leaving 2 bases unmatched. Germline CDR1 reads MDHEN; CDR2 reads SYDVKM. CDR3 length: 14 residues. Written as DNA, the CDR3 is TGTGCCAGCAGTTTTAGGACAGGGGGCTACGAGCAGTACTTC. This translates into CASSFRTGGYEQYF.

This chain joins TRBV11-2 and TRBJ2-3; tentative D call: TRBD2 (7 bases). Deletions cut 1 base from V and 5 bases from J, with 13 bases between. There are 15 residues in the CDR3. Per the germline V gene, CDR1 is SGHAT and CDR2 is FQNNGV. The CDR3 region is CASSLVGGQRDTQYF. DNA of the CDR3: TGTGCCAGCAGCTTAGTGGGGGGGCAGAGAGATACGCAGTATTTT.

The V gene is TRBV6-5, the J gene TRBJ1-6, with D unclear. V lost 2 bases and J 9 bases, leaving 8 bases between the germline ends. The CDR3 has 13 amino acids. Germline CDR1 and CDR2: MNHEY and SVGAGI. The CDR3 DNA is TGTGCCAGCAGTTACCGGGGAGGTTCACCCCTCCACTTT. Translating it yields CASSYRGGSPLHF.

The CDR3 is CASSSSKQGILTGELFF. The CDR3 nucleotides are TGTGCCAGCAGTTCCAGCAAACAGGGAATTTTGACCGGGGAGCTGTTTTTT. The chain is built from TRBV28 and TRBJ2-2; the D gene is possibly TRBD1 (6 bases). Trimming removed 4 bases from V and 5 bases from J, with 20 bases in between. The CDR3 sequence is 17 residues long. The germline V gene has CDR1 MDHEN and CDR2 SYDVKM.

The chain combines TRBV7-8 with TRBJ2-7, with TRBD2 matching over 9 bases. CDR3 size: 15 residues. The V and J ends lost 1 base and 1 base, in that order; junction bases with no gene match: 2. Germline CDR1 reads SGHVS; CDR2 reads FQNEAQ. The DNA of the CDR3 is TGTGCCAGCAGCTTAGGAGCGGGAGGATCCTACGAGCAGTACTTC. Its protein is CASSLGAGGSYEQYF. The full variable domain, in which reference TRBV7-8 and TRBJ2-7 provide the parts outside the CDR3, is GAGVSQSPRYKVAKRGQDVALRCDPISGHVSLFWYQQALGQGPEFLTYFQNEAQLDKSGLPSDRFFAERPEGSVSTLKIQRTQQEDSAVYLCASSLGAGGSYEQYFGPGTRLTVT.

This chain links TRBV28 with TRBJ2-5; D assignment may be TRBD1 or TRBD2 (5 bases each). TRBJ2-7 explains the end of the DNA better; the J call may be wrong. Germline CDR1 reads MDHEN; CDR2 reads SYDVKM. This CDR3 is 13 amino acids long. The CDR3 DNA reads TGTGCCAGCAAGAAGATTACGGGGCGCGAGCAGTACTTC. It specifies CASKKITGREQYF.

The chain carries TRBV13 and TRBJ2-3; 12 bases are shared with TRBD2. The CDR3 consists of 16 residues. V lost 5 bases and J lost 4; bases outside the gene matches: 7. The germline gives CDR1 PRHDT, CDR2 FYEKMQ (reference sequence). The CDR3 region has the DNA TGTGCCAGCAGCCCCCGGTCTAGCGGGGGGGCAGATACGCAGTATTTT. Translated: CASSPRSSGGADTQYF.

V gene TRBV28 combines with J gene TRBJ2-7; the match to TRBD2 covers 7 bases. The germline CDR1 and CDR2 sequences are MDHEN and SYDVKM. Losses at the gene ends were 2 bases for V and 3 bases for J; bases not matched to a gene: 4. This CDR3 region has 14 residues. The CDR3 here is CASSLGGEGYEQYF. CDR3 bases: TGTGCCAGCAGTTTAGGCGGGGAGGGCTACGAGCAGTACTTC.

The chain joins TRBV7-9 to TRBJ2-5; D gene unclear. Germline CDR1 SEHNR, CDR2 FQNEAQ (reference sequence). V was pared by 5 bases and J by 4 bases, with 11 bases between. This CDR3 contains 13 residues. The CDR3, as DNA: TGTGCCAGCAGCGCGGACCCGGTAGAGACCCAGTACTTC. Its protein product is CASSADPVETQYF.

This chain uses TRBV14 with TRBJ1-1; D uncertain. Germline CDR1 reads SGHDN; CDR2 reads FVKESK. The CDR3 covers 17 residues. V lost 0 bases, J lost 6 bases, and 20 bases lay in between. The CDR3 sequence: CASSQDRPDSRIAEAFF. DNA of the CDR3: TGTGCCAGCAGCCAAGACCGACCGGACTCCCGTATCGCTGAAGCTTTCTTT.